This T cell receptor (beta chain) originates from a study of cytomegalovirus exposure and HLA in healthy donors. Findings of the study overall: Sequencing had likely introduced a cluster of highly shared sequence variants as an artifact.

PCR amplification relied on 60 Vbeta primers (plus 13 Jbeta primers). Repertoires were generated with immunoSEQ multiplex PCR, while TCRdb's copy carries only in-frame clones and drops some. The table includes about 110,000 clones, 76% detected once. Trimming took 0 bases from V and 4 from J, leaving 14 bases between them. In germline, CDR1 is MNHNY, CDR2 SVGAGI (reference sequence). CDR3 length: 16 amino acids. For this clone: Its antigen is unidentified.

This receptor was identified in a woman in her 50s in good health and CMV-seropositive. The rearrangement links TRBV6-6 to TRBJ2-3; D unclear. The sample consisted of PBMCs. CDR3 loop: CASSYSASSLADTQYF. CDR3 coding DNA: TGTGCCAGCAGTTACTCAGCCTCATCTCTGGCAGATACGCAGTATTTT.